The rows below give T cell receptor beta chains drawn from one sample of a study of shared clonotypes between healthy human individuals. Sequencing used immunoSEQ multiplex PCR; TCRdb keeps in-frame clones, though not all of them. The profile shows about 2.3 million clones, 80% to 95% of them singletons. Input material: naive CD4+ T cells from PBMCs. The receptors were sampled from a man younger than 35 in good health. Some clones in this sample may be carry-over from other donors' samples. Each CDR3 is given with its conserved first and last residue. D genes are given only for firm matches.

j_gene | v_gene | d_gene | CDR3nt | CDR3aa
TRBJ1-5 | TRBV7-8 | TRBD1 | TGTGCCAGCAGTCAGGGCAGGGGGGTTAGCAATCAGCCCCAGCATTTT | CASSQGRGVSNQPQHF
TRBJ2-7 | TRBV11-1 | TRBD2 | TGTGCCAGCAGCTCGCGGACTAGCGGGCGCTACGAGCAGTACTTC | CASSSRTSGRYEQYF
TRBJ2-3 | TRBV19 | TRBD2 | TGTGCCAGTAGTCTTCGAGGTCCAACTAGCGGCCTGCGATTAGATACGCAGTATTTT | CASSLRGPTSGLRLDTQYF
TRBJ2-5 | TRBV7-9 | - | TGTGCCAGCAGCTTGCAGAGTGGGCAAGAGACCCAGTACTTC | CASSLQSGQETQYF
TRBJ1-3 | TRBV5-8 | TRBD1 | TGTGCCAGCAGCCTGGGACAGCTGAGCTCTGGAAACACCATATATTTT | CASSLGQLSSGNTIYF
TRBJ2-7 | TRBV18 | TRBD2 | TGTGCCAGCTCACCAGGGACTAGCGGGTCCTACGAGCAGTACTTC | CASSPGTSGSYEQYF
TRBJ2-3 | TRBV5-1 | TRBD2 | TGCGCCAGCAGCTTGGGGACTAGCGGGAGTGGTGATACGCAGTATTTT | CASSLGTSGSGDTQYF
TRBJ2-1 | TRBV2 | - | TGTGCCAGCAGTGAATTCTTGGAATGGGAGTTCTTC | CASSEFLEWEFF
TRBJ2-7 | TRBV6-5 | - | TGTGCCAGCAGTCCCCGCCGTGGGAGCGTGTACGAGCAGTACTTC | CASSPRRGSVYEQYF
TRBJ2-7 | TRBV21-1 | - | TGTGCCAGCAGCAGTGGGACAGGGGCTTACGAGCAGTACTTC | CASSSGTGAYEQYF
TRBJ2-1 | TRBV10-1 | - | TGCGCCAGCAGTGCGAGGCCTTACAATGAGCAGTTCTTC | CASSARPYNEQFF
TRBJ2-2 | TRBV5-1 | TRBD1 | TGCGCCAGCAGCTCAGGGGGCTTGGGGACCGGGGAGCTGTTTTTT | CASSSGGLGTGELFF
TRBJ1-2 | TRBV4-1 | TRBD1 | TGCGCCAGCAGCCAGCCAGGGACAGGGGCTTACGGCTACACCTTC | CASSQPGTGAYGYTF
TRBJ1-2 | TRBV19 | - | TGTGCCAGTACAGCCTGGCAGGTTAACTATGGCTACACCTTC | CASTAWQVNYGYTF
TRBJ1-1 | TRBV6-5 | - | TGTGCCAGCTCCAAAGACAGGAACACTGAAGCTTTCTTT | CASSKDRNTEAFF
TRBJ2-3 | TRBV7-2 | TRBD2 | TGTGCCAGCAGCAAAGTCCCGGGACTAGCGGGAAGCCTAACAGATACGCAGTATTTT | CASSKVPGLAGSLTDTQYF
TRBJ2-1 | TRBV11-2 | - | TGTGCCAGCAGCTTAGCTTCCGGACTATACAATGAGCAGTTCTTC | CASSLASGLYNEQFF
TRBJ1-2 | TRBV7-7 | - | TGTGCCAGCAGCTCGGGAGCTAACTATGGCTACACCTTC | CASSSGANYGYTF
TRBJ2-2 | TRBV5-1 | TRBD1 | TGCGCCAGCAGCCTTCTGGGACAGGGTGTCACCGGGGAGCTGTTTTTT | CASSLLGQGVTGELFF